Here is one T cell receptor (beta chain) with its context. It has no known antigen specificity. No qualities accompany the bases; no much larger clone lies one base away. This sample is drawn from a study of T cells after yellow fever vaccination (dated by TCRdb to between 2017 and 2020). For the wider study: The SMART-Seq v4 Ultra Low Input RNA kit was used to prepare libraries from fractions with low cell numbers. To follow T-cell clones before and after primary and booster YFV17D yellow fever vaccination, bulk TCR alpha and beta repertoires were sequenced over time. The cohort comprised two healthy male donors, one aged 18 to 30 and one aged 30 to 39 years. Blood samples were taken at several timepoints before and after primary and secondary immunization, and bulk PBMC replicates and cell subsets were isolated.

Counted from cysteine to phenylalanine, this CDR3 has 15 amino acids. The CDR3 DNA has 45 bases and is translated from base 1. V and J are truncated by 6 bases and 0 bases respectively, leaving an intervening sequence of 12 bases. Looking up the germline V gene yields CDR1 MNHEY and CDR2 SVGEGT. Synthesis of TCR cDNA relied on 5'RACE template switching, a step that introduced a universal primer site along with unique molecular identifiers. cDNA synthesis was primed from both the TCR alpha and TCR beta constant segments. Two PCR steps were used to amplify libraries, with sample barcodes and sequencing adapters being added in the second step. Sequencing of libraries was performed on Illumina HiSeq 2500 (2x100 bp) or NovaSeq (2x150 bp). In the source study's methods: MIGEC handled demultiplexing of reads and collapsing into UMI consensus sequences, while MiXCR performed V(D)J alignment. Vaccine-responding clonotypes were identified with edgeR using replicate PBMC samples, with FDR below 0.01 and a log2 fold change above 5 up to day 15 being required. Each bulk clonotype received a CD4 or CD8 identity based on whether the sequenced CD4 or CD8 repertoire contained that clonotype at higher abundance. The raw public reads went through TCRdb reprocessing: fastp at Q25, MiXCR clone calling, in-frame beta chains kept. For every CDR3 protein sequence, its rows merge into one entry that carries the most common genes and DNA. The V and J calls follow TCRdb's processing rather than the paper's. This sample holds 200,000 to 250,000 distinct CDR3 sequences; about 7% were observed only once. The ten largest clones take up over 0.65% of the sample.

The meaning of the sample's treatment or condition label: live attenuated yellow fever vaccine strain. PBMCs were isolated from peripheral blood using a standard Ficoll-Paque protocol. Dynabeads CD4 and CD8 positive selection kits were used to isolate CD4 and CD8 T-cell fractions. TriZol was used to extract RNA from bulk PBMCs, from CD4 and CD8 fractions, and from dextramer-positive and dextramer-negative fractions. What the authors observed across the whole study: FACS-sorted repertoires could contain abundant contaminating clonotypes from the bulk population, so computational filtering was required. A small fraction of clonotypes showed up in both the CD4 and CD8 compartments, probably as a result of convergent recombination. The secondary T-cell response was weaker than the primary response but faster, peaking on day 5 instead of day 15. Because the study included only a couple of donors, the extent to which the findings can be generalized is limited. After the booster, most clones that had expanded after primary vaccination were detected again (nearly 97% of CD4 and around nine tenths of CD8), suggesting broad maintenance of memory.

Recombination connected TRBV6-2 or TRBV6-3 to TRBJ1-3; TRBD1 could be the D gene, as 5 bases match. This receptor was taken from a man between 25 and 39 years old who received the YFV17D yellow fever vaccine. This specimen was CD4+ T cells sorted from PBMCs, taken 15 days after the yellow fever booster vaccination. The nucleotide sequence reads TGTGCCAGCAGCGACCAGGGCCACTCTGGAAACACCATATATTTT. It is translated as CASSDQGHSGNTIYF.